By its share, the clone carrying this T cell receptor beta chain is medium-sized (0.01 to 0.1%). Its antigen is currently unknown. TCRdb redid the calling of the 5' RACE reads with MiXCR, one entry per CDR3 protein. The data hold some 15,000 distinct CDR3 sequences, with roughly 4.7% observed a single time. This sample is part of a study of spatial heterogeneity in lung cancer. General observations from the study: The number of expanded tumor alpha and beta chains correlated with mutation number. Expanded TCRs that were ubiquitous or regional had counts tracking ubiquitous and regional nonsynonymous mutations, respectively.

Time point here: sample taken at primary tumor resection. Samples came from some 71 TRACERx patients with untreated early-stage lung cancer. The study sequenced unsorted whole RNA from tumor, nontumor lung or frozen PBMC. This TCR came from a female donor with early-stage non-small cell lung cancer. Specimen: lung tumor tissue, collected at surgery.

Here the CDR3 DNA reads TGTGCCAGCAGCTCAACAGGGTTTCAGCCCCAGCATTTT. Protein sequence: CASSSTGFQPQHF. The genes are TRBV12-3 or TRBV12-4 and TRBJ1-5; D may be TRBD1 (6 bases). V was pared by 6 bases and J by 6 bases, with 12 bases between. There are 13 residues in the CDR3.